This T cell receptor beta chain was documented in a study of immune evolution from preneoplasia to lung adenocarcinoma. Sequenced by immunoSEQ multiplex PCR; TCRdb stores in-frame clones only, minus some. Among over 30,000 clones listed, 65% to 75% were seen once. This clone turned up a few times. Its specificity is unknown. General study points: Top clone share appeared to fall from AAH through AIS, MIA, adenocarcinoma. Normal lung had highest clonality; later lesions appeared denser, more diverse.

Germline loops: CDR1 MDHEN, CDR2 SYDVKM. The V and J ends lost 10 bases and 7 bases respectively, with 20 bases between them. The CDR3 is 14 amino acids. The sequenced sample consisted of FFPE invasive lung adenocarcinoma tissue. This receptor was obtained from a person in their 60s with lung adenocarcinoma. This sequence joins TRBV28 and TRBJ2-1; D may match TRBD1 or TRBD2 (5 bases each). The CDR3 nucleotides are TGTGCCACCCTCCCTGAGGGACCTAAGAATGAGCAGTTCTTC. Translated, it gives CATLPEGPKNEQFF.